The source of this T cell receptor (beta chain) is a study of CD8 T cells in Susac syndrome (dated by TCRdb to the late 2010s). Notes on the research overall: The study used repertoire sequencing to test whether antigen drove CD8+ T cell activation and differentiation in Susac syndrome. The study compared CD8+ T cell repertoire clonality among roughly 12 healthy donors, 14 Susac syndrome patients and some 16 multiple sclerosis patients.

RNA was extracted using the RNeasy kit, and roughly 0.45 to 1 microgram was reverse transcribed with random hexamers. TCR beta CDR3 regions were amplified with the immunoSEQ multiplex PCR assay covering 54 Vbeta and 13 Jbeta segments. PCR amplification bias was corrected by using a synthetic template baseline for primer optimization and computational correction. The study's own analysis went as follows. Only productive sequences were kept, with reads annotated to V, D and J genes according to IMGT and analyzed in immunoSEQ Analyzer. To calculate clonality, Shannon entropy was normalized by log2 of the number of productive unique sequences and then subtracted from one. For each patient and control, public and private clones were evaluated among the 100 most prevalent clones. Clones were defined as Susac-specific when absent from the healthy and MS cohorts, from about 1,100 published viral clones and from other ImmuneACCESS disease sequences. TCRdb applied fastp at Q25 and MiXCR to the public reads, then kept only in-frame beta chains. Each entry is one CDR3 protein sequence, shown with its most common DNA and genes. TCRdb's processing, not the study's, gives the V and J calls here. This sample comprises some 300,000 distinct CDR3 sequences, approximately 85% of them detected only once. Roughly 0.21% of the sample lies in the top ten.

V ends up 6 bases short and J 4 bases short, with an unmatched junction base count of 7. Counted from cysteine to phenylalanine, this CDR3 has 16 amino acids. This entry keeps only the CDR3 DNA: 48 bases, framed from base 1. Reading the germline V gene (reference sequence) gives CDR1 SEHNR and CDR2 FQNEAQ. Peripheral blood CD8+ and CD4+ T cells from healthy donors, Susac syndrome patients and multiple sclerosis patients were profiled using high-throughput TCR beta sequencing. The multiple sclerosis controls were treatment-naive patients whose relapsing-remitting disease, either stable or active, fulfilled the revised McDonald criteria. Bulk CD8+ and CD4+ T cells were purified magnetically by negative isolation, whereas CD8+ TEMRA cells were enriched by FACS. Blood was drawn into EDTA tubes, processed within 24 hours, and PBMCs were isolated by density gradient centrifugation. PBMCs destined for TCR sequencing were cryopreserved in liquid nitrogen and later thawed in a 37 °C water bath. Purity of sorted or isolated CD4+, CD8+ and CD8+ TEMRA cells was at least 90%.

Broader findings and caveats from the paper: The study acknowledged that relatively few individuals were included in the TCR sequencing and HLA analysis.

For this clonotype: What antigen it recognizes has not been identified. No base qualities exist here, and no much larger clone lies one base off it.

The chain employs TRBV7-9 and TRBJ2-2; TRBD2 lines up with 11 middle nucleotides. The sequencing input was CD8+ T cells from PBMCs. The clonotype originates from a human donor with multiple sclerosis. Here is the DNA: TGTGCCAGCAGATACGGGACTAGCGGTGTCACCGGGGAGCTGTTTTTT. It is translated as CASRYGTSGVTGELFF.